This TCR beta chain was profiled in a study of read filtering for tumor transcriptome and immune sequencing. Study-wide context: By R-ISS, stages I, II and III held about 8, 15 and 7 patients. DNase treatment preceded whole-transcriptome library preparation. Findings and limits, study-wide: Single-read clonotypes: roughly 81% of IR-seq clonotypes (approximately 3.7% of reads), 65% to 75% of RNA-seq clonotypes (nearly 45% of reads). Sorted CD138-negative bone marrow cells were not purified T cells.

With V trimmed by 7 bases and J by 6 bases, 15 bases remained unmatched. Germline V gives CDR1 SQVTM, CDR2 ANQGSEA. This CDR3 is built from 14 residues. This clonotype was picked up many times. Its target is not known. From roughly 0.4 ug of RNA, a library with molecular barcoded alpha/delta and beta/gamma adaptors was made. Each CDR3 protein is one row after TCRdb ran MiXCR on the reads. The sample records 120,000 or so distinct CDR3 sequences, roughly 13% being singletons. The source is a donor aged 40 or older with multiple myeloma. Sequences were obtained from a population of CD138-negative cells sorted from bone marrow. This sequence joins TRBV29-1 and TRBJ2-7; 7 bases map to TRBD1. The CDR3 nucleotides read TGCAGCGCTTCTCCGACAGGGCTAATCAGCGAGCAGTACTTC. Its translation is CSASPTGLISEQYF.